These 8 T cell receptor beta chains came from one sample sequenced in a study of cytomegalovirus exposure and HLA in healthy donors (TCRdb year 2017). The library was produced with the immunoSEQ multiplex PCR assay. The multiplex PCR relied on a mix of 60 forward primers for TCR Vbeta segments and 13 reverse primers for TCR Jbeta segments. Entries here come from immuneACCESS through TCRdb and include only in-frame sequences with V and J called. Some clones fail to appear in such tables; in the studies checked, an unresolved V gene covers under half of the shortfall, and the cause of the remainder is unknown. The sample table lists under 200,000 clones, roughly 65% of them with a count of one. The ten largest account for 3.5% to 5% of the sample. Material: PBMCs. All receptors come from a woman under 30 in good health and CMV-seropositive.

There are a few counts of this clone. This rearrangement joins TRBV4-1 to TRBJ2-7; possible D gene TRBD2, 7 bases. Between the trimmed V and J ends, which lost 3 bases and 0 bases, there was a span of 24 bases. The V gene's germline CDR1 is MGHRA and CDR2 YSYEKL. The CDR3 is 19 residues long. The CDR3 DNA is TGCGCCAGCAGCCATGGGGGGGGGCGGGTGAGTTTGCGCTCCTACGAGCAGTACTTC. Translation gives CASSHGGGRVSLRSYEQYF.

This clone was seen a single time. The V call is TRBV4-3, the J call TRBJ1-5; D is perhaps TRBD1 (6 bases). Germline CDR1 and CDR2: LGHNA and YSLEER. With 3 bases removed from V and 6 bases from J, the gap between germline ends came to 18 bases. This CDR3 is 16 amino acids long. CDR3 in amino acids: CASSQEMTGLVQPQHF. CDR3 bases: TGCGCCAGCAGCCAGGAGATGACAGGTCTGGTTCAGCCCCAGCATTTT.

The chain uses TRBV27 and TRBJ2-5; TRBD2 aligns across 15 bases. Near its end, the DNA agrees better with TRBJ2-7, so the J call may be wrong. The CDR3 extends over 16 amino acids. Germline V CDR1 and CDR2: MNHEY, SMNVEV (reference sequence). This CDR3 is CASSSGLAGGGYEQYF. The CDR3 coding sequence is TGTGCCAGCAGTTCGGGACTAGCGGGAGGTGGCTACGAGCAGTACTTC.

The chain joins TRBV28 to TRBJ2-1; D perhaps matches TRBD1 (5 bases). Germline assignment: CDR1 MDHEN and CDR2 SYDVKM. The CDR3 is 13 residues long. Deletions cut 11 bases from V and 0 bases from J, with 11 bases between. In DNA form, the CDR3 reads TGTGCCGGGGCCCCGAGCTCCTACAATGAGCAGTTCTTC. Protein: CAGAPSSYNEQFF.

The chain employs TRBV9 and TRBJ1-5; no reliable D call. Trimming left V 2 bases short and J 0 bases short, with 9 bases between. CDR3 size: 15 residues. Germline values: CDR1 SGDLS, CDR2 YYNGEE. For the CDR3, the DNA is TGTGCCAGCAGCGTTAGCCCCCATAGCAATCAGCCCCAGCATTTT. Translated: CASSVSPHSNQPQHF.

This clone was counted a few times. The V and J genes are TRBV6-1 and TRBJ1-6, with no clear D. Trimming stripped 3 bases from V and 7 bases from J, with 10 bases between. Germline assignment: CDR1 MNHNS and CDR2 SASEGT. This CDR3 region has 14 residues. CDR3 sequence: CASSEAAENSPLHF. The DNA of the CDR3 is TGTGCCAGCAGTGAGGCGGCTGAGAATTCACCCCTCCACTTT.

The chain links TRBV29-1 to TRBJ1-1; D is uncertain. CDR1 SQVTM and CDR2 ANQGSEA come from the germline V gene. The CDR3 has 14 residues. V lost 0 bases and J 10 bases, leaving 18 bases between the germline ends. The CDR3 is CSVEDRNQPFGAFF. CDR3 bases: TGCAGCGTTGAAGATAGAAACCAACCCTTTGGAGCTTTCTTT.

This rearrangement joins TRBV9 to TRBJ2-7, with D perhaps TRBD1 (6 bases). The CDR3 runs to 14 residues. Germline V gene data show CDR1 as SGDLS and CDR2 as YYNGEE. The V end was cut by 0 bases, the J end by 4 bases, with 11 bases between. The CDR3 region is CASSVEGESYEQYF. In nucleotides, the CDR3 is TGTGCCAGCAGCGTAGAGGGGGAGTCGTACGAGCAGTACTTC.